This T cell receptor beta chain was recovered during a study of T-cell reconstitution after alpha-beta-depleted transplantation in children. Molecular barcoding with unique molecular identifiers was used for the TCRbeta library. TCRdb reanalysed the PCR reads using MiXCR and keeps one entry per CDR3 protein. The sample shows around 400,000 distinct CDR3 sequences, about a fifth of them seen only once. Per germline, CDR1 MNHNS and CDR2 SASEGT. V lost 0 bases and J 0 bases, leaving 7 bases between the germline ends. The CDR3 extends over 15 amino acids. This clonotype occurred many times. This clonotype was sampled from a human donor who donated a stem cell graft to a child with acute myeloid leukemia. V gene TRBV6-1 combines with J gene TRBJ2-3; no firm D call. The sample consisted of PBMCs from the stem cell graft donor, taken from the stem cell graft. CDR3 nucleotide sequence: TGTGCCAGCAGTGAAGCGGATATTAGCACAGATACGCAGTATTTT. This translates into CASSEADISTDTQYF.